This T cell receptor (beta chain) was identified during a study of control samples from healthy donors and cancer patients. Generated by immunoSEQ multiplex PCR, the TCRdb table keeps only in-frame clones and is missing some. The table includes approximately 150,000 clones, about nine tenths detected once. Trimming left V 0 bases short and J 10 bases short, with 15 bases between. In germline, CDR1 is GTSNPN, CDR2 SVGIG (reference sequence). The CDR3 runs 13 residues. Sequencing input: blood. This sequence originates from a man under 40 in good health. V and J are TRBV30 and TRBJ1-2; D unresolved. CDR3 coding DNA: TGTGCCTGGAGTGTTGGATTGCTTTTTGACTACACCTTC. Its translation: CAWSVGLLFDYTF. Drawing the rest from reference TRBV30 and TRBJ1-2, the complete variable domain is SQTIHQWPATLVQPVGSPLSLECTVEGTSNPNLYWYRQAAGRGLQLLFYSVGIGQISSEVPQNLSASRPQDRQFILSSKKLLLSDSGFYLCAWSVGLLFDYTFGSGTRLTVV.